In this sample, the clone carrying this T cell receptor beta chain turned up a few times. TCR beta CDR3 regions were amplified from RNA. Using the HTBI primer set, a first-round RT-PCR was run on the TCR CDR3. TCRdb redid the calling of the multiplex PCR reads with MiXCR, one entry per CDR3 protein. Of fewer than 550,000 distinct CDR3 sequences detected, about 15% appear once; the ten largest clones hold roughly 13%. This entry comes from a study of T cells in Graves' hyperthyroidism and ophthalmopathy. Trimming took 6 bases from V and 0 from J, leaving 21 bases between them. CDR3 length: 18 amino acids. Looked up from germline, CDR1 is LNHDA and CDR2 is SQIVND (reference sequence).

The sequenced sample was blood. The J gene is TRBJ1-5, the V gene TRBV19, with D perhaps matching TRBD1 (6 bases). The sequence came from a woman aged 18 to 35 with Graves' hyperthyroidism. CDR3 amino acids: CASRERDNQPYSNQPQHF. The CDR3, as DNA: TGTGCCAGTAGGGAACGGGACAACCAACCTTATAGCAATCAGCCCCAGCATTTT.